The 15 T cell receptor beta chains reported below all come from one sample, sequenced in a study of blood T cell repertoires in COVID-19. Data came from immunoSEQ multiplex PCR; TCRdb stores just in-frame clones and leaves some out. The sample has about 380,000 clones; around 87% are singletons. The sequenced sample was PBMCs or T cells enriched from blood (not recorded which). All receptors come from a man aged 25 to 45 who had recovered from COVID-19.

This clone has just a few counts. V usage is TRBV3-1 (or the pseudogene TRBV3-2) and J usage is TRBJ2-2; tentative D call: TRBD1 (5 bases). Germline loops: CDR1 LGHDT, CDR2 YNNKEL (reference sequence). This CDR3 spans 15 amino acids. V was clipped by 4 bases and J by 5 bases, with 14 bases between them. CDR3 sequence reads: CASSLTGATTGELFF. DNA for the CDR3: TGTGCCAGCAGCCTCACTGGGGCTACTACCGGGGAGCTGTTTTTT.

The table lists this clone with a few counts. The chain combines TRBV3-1 (or the pseudogene TRBV3-2) with TRBJ2-3; 7 nucleotides line up with TRBD2. After removal of 1 base from V and 5 bases from J, the junction contained 9 bases not matched to a gene. The germline gives CDR1 LGHDT, CDR2 YNNKEL (reference sequence). This CDR3 comprises 16 residues. The CDR3 is CASSQGASGGQDTQYF. CDR3 in DNA: TGTGCCAGCAGCCAAGGAGCCTCGGGGGGTCAAGATACGCAGTATTTT.

The V and J genes are TRBV5-1 and TRBJ2-1, with D possibly being TRBD2 (6 bases). This CDR3 is built from 13 residues. V lost 4 bases to trimming and J lost 12 bases, with 17 bases between them. CDR1 is SGHRS and CDR2 is YFSETQ in the germline V gene. In DNA form, the CDR3 reads TGCGCCAGCAGCGTGTCGGGGGTCCCGGGGCAGTTCTTC. Translated, it gives CASSVSGVPGQFF. The whole variable domain, filled in from reference TRBV5-1 and TRBJ2-1, reads KAGVTQTPRYLIKTRGQQVTLSCSPISGHRSVSWYQQTPGQGLQFLFEYFSETQRNKGNFPGRFSGRQFSNSRSEMNVSTLELGDSALYLCASSVSGVPGQFFGPGTRLTVL.

V and J are TRBV5-8 and TRBJ1-2; 11 bases line up with TRBD1. Germline CDR1 reads SGHTS; CDR2 reads YDEGEE. This CDR3 comprises 15 residues. V shed 4 bases and J 3 bases; nucleotides not matched to a gene: 5. CDR3 sequence (DNA): TGTGCCAGCAGCCCCAGGACAGGGGGCTACTATGGCTACACCTTC. Encoded protein: CASSPRTGGYYGYTF. The full variable domain, in which reference TRBV5-8 and TRBJ1-2 provide the parts outside the CDR3, is EAGVTQSPTHLIKTRGQQATLRCSPISGHTSVYWYQQALGLGLQFLLWYDEGEERNRGNFPPRFSGRQFPNYSSELNVNALELEDSALYLCASSPRTGGYYGYTFGSGTRLTVV.

The chain combines TRBV4-3 with TRBJ2-1; possibly TRBD2 for D (5 bases). The CDR3 consists of 15 residues. The V end was cut by 0 bases, the J end by 10 bases, with 16 bases between. Germline-derived CDR1 and CDR2 are LGHNA and YSLEER. Here the CDR3 reads CASSQETIVTGEQFF. The CDR3 coding sequence is TGCGCCAGCAGCCAAGAGACGATAGTTACGGGGGAGCAGTTCTTC.

There are a few counts of this clone. The chain joins TRBV2 to TRBJ1-2, with D possibly matching TRBD1 (6 bases). Per germline, CDR1 SNHLY and CDR2 FYNNEI. Trimming took 4 bases from V and 7 from J, leaving 13 bases between them. The CDR3 totals 13 residues. The CDR3 DNA sequence: TGTGCCAGCAGTGTGGGGGCACAGGTTGGCTACACCTTC. Residues: CASSVGAQVGYTF.

The chain has TRBV6-5 and TRBJ1-2, with 7 positions matching TRBD1. The V gene's germline CDR1 is MNHEY and CDR2 SVGAGI. This CDR3 contains 13 residues. V lost 4 bases, J lost 3 bases, and 2 bases stayed unmatched. The CDR3 DNA reads TGTGCCAGCAGTTTCCAGGGGGACTATGGCTACACCTTC. Its protein is CASSFQGDYGYTF.

The V gene is TRBV7-2, the J gene TRBJ1-3; D might be TRBD1 (6 bases). Trimming stripped 0 bases from V and 0 bases from J, with 9 bases between. The CDR3 is 16 amino acids. Germline V CDR1 and CDR2: SGHTA, FQGNSA. CDR3 sequence reads: CASSLAWTASGNTIYF. The CDR3, as DNA: TGTGCCAGCAGCTTAGCTTGGACAGCCTCTGGAAACACCATATATTTT.

The rearrangement links TRBV10-2 to TRBJ1-6; tentatively, D is TRBD1 (6 bases). In germline, CDR1 is WSHSY, CDR2 SAAADI. V dropped 4 bases and J dropped 4 bases, with 8 bases sitting between them. The CDR3 is 14 amino acids. The DNA of the CDR3 is TGCGCCAGCAGTGTAGGACAGTATAATTCACCCCTCCACTTT. This codes for CASSVGQYNSPLHF.

This chain connects TRBV28 to TRBJ1-2; D is unclear. The length of the CDR3 is 12 residues. Germline V gene data show CDR1 as MDHEN and CDR2 as SYDVKM. V was shortened by 7 bases and J by 0 bases, with 6 bases between the two germline ends. CDR3 amino acids: CASTVTNYGYTF. The CDR3 nucleotides are TGTGCCAGCACTGTAACTAACTATGGCTACACCTTC.

This chain's CDR3 is CASSQDHQDEQFF. The CDR3 DNA reads as TGTGCCAGCAGCCAAGATCACCAGGATGAGCAGTTCTTC. The V and J genes are TRBV3-1 (or the pseudogene TRBV3-2) and TRBJ2-1; D not certain. Between the trimmed V and J ends, which lost 0 bases and 8 bases, there was a span of 8 bases. Germline loops: CDR1 LGHDT, CDR2 YNNKEL (reference sequence). The length of the CDR3 is 13 residues.

The genes are TRBV19 and TRBJ1-1; D is uncertain. The CDR3 sequence is 12 residues long. Trimming stripped 4 bases from V and 8 bases from J, with 11 bases between. Germline lookup yields CDR1 LNHDA and CDR2 SQIVND (reference sequence). The CDR3 DNA follows: TGTGCCAGTAGTACCTTAGGAGTCGAAGCTTTCTTT. This sequence encodes CASSTLGVEAFF.

The chain has TRBV5-1 and TRBJ2-1, with 9 positions matching TRBD2. V was pared by 0 bases and J by 7 bases, with 8 bases of the junction left unmatched. The CDR3 sequence is 16 residues long. In germline, CDR1 is SGHRS, CDR2 YFSETQ. The CDR3 sequence is CASSLGSGGSSNEQFF. The CDR3 nucleotides are TGCGCCAGCAGCTTGGGAAGCGGGGGGTCGAGTAATGAGCAGTTCTTC.

The chain is built from TRBV10-1 and TRBJ1-5, with 9 bases lining up with TRBD1. The CDR3 is made up of 15 amino acids. Trimming cost V 6 bases and J 2 bases; bases outside gene matches: 5. CDR1 is WNHNN and CDR2 is SYGVQD in the germline V gene (reference sequence). This chain's CDR3 is CASSYTGGGNQPQHF. The CDR3 DNA reads as TGCGCCAGCAGCTACACAGGGGGCGGCAATCAGCCCCAGCATTTT.

Comment on this clone: Other DNA sequences in this sample translate to the same CDR3. The gene calls are TRBV19 and TRBJ1-1; possible D gene TRBD1, 6 bases. Germline CDR1 and CDR2: LNHDA and SQIVND (reference sequence). This CDR3 comprises 13 residues. The ends were cut back, 3 bases at V and 4 bases at J, with 9 bases in the middle. In DNA form, the CDR3 reads TGTGCCAGTAGTATCCAGGGGACCACTGAAGCTTTCTTT. It specifies CASSIQGTTEAFF. The variable domain in full, completed from reference TRBV19 and TRBJ1-1, reads DGGITQSPKYLFRKEGQNVTLSCEQNLNHDAMYWYRQDPGQGLRLIYYSQIVNDFQKGDIAEGYSVSREKKESFPLTVTSAQKNPTAFYLCASSIQGTTEAFFGQGTRLTVV.